Listed below are T cell receptor beta chains from one sample, sequenced in a study of blood T cell repertoires in COVID-19. Here immunoSEQ multiplex PCR was the method, and the copy in TCRdb shows in-frame clones only, minus some. In the table there are under 300,000 clones, 65% to 90% of which are singletons. Sequencing was performed on peripheral blood. The receptor source for this set is a woman aged 80 or over with active or convalescent COVID-19. Both conserved end residues are part of each CDR3. Each record gives: D gene, V gene, J gene, clone size, CDR3 protein, CDR3 DNA. D genes are given only for firm matches. The listing skips clone size in some rows; elsewhere it reads once, few, many or a size class.

D: TRBD1
V: TRBV4-1
J: TRBJ2-6
size: NA
CDR3: CASSQGGQVVSGANVLTF
DNA: TGCGCCAGCAGCCAGGGCGGACAGGTAGTCTCTGGGGCCAACGTCCTGACTTTC

D: NA
V: TRBV3-1/TRBV3-2
J: TRBJ1-3
size: NA
CDR3: CASSQAVLSGNTIYF
DNA: TGTGCCAGCAGCCAAGCGGTCCTCTCTGGAAACACCATATATTTT

D: NA
V: TRBV27
J: TRBJ2-3
size: NA
CDR3: CASSFQSLPDTQYF
DNA: TGTGCCAGCAGTTTCCAGTCTCTCCCAGATACGCAGTATTTT

D: NA
V: TRBV19
J: TRBJ1-2
size: NA
CDR3: CASSPLGAGGYTF
DNA: TGTGCCAGTAGTCCTCTGGGAGCCGGTGGCTACACCTTC

D: NA
V: TRBV10-3
J: TRBJ1-6
size: NA
CDR3: CAISDRAYNSPLHF
DNA: TGTGCCATCAGTGACAGGGCTTATAATTCACCCCTCCACTTT

D: NA
V: TRBV5-4
J: TRBJ1-2
size: NA
CDR3: CASSRGAGEGNYGYTF
DNA: TGTGCCAGCAGCCGGGGGGCGGGGGAGGGGAACTATGGCTACACCTTC

D: NA
V: TRBV5-6
J: TRBJ1-2
size: NA
CDR3: CASSLGGERGGYTF
DNA: TGTGCCAGCAGCTTGGGAGGGGAGCGGGGAGGCTACACCTTC

D: TRBD1
V: TRBV5-1
J: TRBJ2-5
size: NA
CDR3: CASSPGGQETQYF
DNA: TGCGCCAGCAGCCCAGGGGGTCAAGAGACCCAGTACTTC

D: NA
V: TRBV5-8
J: TRBJ2-7
size: NA
CDR3: CASSRNWDLSYEQYF
DNA: TGTGCCAGCAGCAGAAATTGGGACTTATCCTACGAGCAGTACTTC

D: NA
V: TRBV29-1
J: TRBJ2-7
size: NA
CDR3: CSVQYEQYF
DNA: TGCAGCGTTCAATACGAGCAGTACTTC

D: NA
V: TRBV21-1
J: TRBJ2-3
size: NA
CDR3: CAPWGTSGDKQYF
DNA: TGTGCCCCATGGGGGACTAGCGGGGATAAGCAGTATTTT

D: NA
V: TRBV28
J: TRBJ1-5
size: NA
CDR3: CASSNERSNQPQHF
DNA: TGTGCCAGCAGTAATGAGAGGAGCAATCAGCCCCAGCATTTT

D: NA
V: TRBV6-5
J: TRBJ2-7
size: NA
CDR3: CASSSSRTYEQYF
DNA: TGTGCCAGCAGTTCCAGCAGGACCTACGAGCAGTACTTC

D: NA
V: TRBV7-9
J: TRBJ2-5
size: NA
CDR3: CASSLDTVQETQYF
DNA: TGTGCCAGCAGCTTAGACACAGTCCAAGAGACCCAGTACTTC

D: NA
V: TRBV6-5
J: TRBJ2-3
size: NA
CDR3: CASSAGLVSTDTQYF
DNA: TGTGCCAGCTCTGCAGGACTTGTCAGCACAGATACGCAGTATTTT

D: NA
V: TRBV6-5
J: TRBJ2-7
size: few
CDR3: CASSYSISGTYEQYF
DNA: TGTGCCAGCAGTTACTCGATTAGCGGCACCTACGAGCAGTACTTC

D: TRBD1
V: TRBV28
J: TRBJ1-2
size: NA
CDR3: CASGTAAGGENYGYTF
DNA: TGTGCCAGCGGAACCGCCGCAGGGGGCGAAAACTATGGCTACACCTTC

D: NA
V: TRBV5-4
J: TRBJ1-1
size: NA
CDR3: CASSLLGLNTEAFF
DNA: TGTGCCAGCAGCTTGTTGGGGCTGAACACTGAAGCTTTCTTT

D: NA
V: TRBV6-5
J: TRBJ1-4
size: NA
CDR3: CASTQGGFEKLFF
DNA: TGTGCCAGCACCCAAGGGGGTTTTGAAAAACTGTTTTTT

D: TRBD1
V: TRBV5-1
J: TRBJ2-7
size: NA
CDR3: CASSFNRGPYSYEQYF
DNA: TGCGCCAGCAGCTTTAACAGGGGGCCCTATTCCTACGAGCAGTACTTC

D: TRBD2
V: TRBV28
J: TRBJ2-3
size: NA
CDR3: CASTPPGGGLDTQYF
DNA: TGTGCCAGCACCCCTCCTGGGGGGGGTTTGGATACGCAGTATTTT

D: TRBD1
V: TRBV6-5
J: TRBJ2-2
size: once
CDR3: CASSTTGAGELFF
DNA: TGTGCCAGCAGCACCACAGGGGCTGGGGAGCTGTTTTTT

D: TRBD2
V: TRBV9
J: TRBJ2-2
size: NA
CDR3: CASSAGLAGVGELFF
DNA: TGTGCCAGCAGCGCCGGACTAGCGGGGGTCGGGGAGCTGTTTTTT

D: NA
V: TRBV5-1
J: TRBJ1-4
size: NA
CDR3: CASSLGRQIATNEKLFF
DNA: TGCGCCAGCAGCTTGGGGCGGCAAATTGCAACTAATGAAAAACTGTTTTTT

D: TRBD2
V: TRBV4-2
J: TRBJ2-1
size: once
CDR3: CASSPEVAGLGEQFF
DNA: TGTGCCAGCAGCCCGGAGGTAGCGGGACTTGGTGAGCAGTTCTTC

D: NA
V: TRBV20-1
J: TRBJ2-5
size: NA
CDR3: CSASDLETQYF
DNA: TGCAGTGCTAGTGATCTGGAGACCCAGTACTTC

D: TRBD2
V: TRBV29-1
J: TRBJ2-3
size: once
CDR3: CSAKLAGGPADTQYF
DNA: TGCAGCGCCAAACTAGCGGGGGGGCCTGCAGATACGCAGTATTTT

D: NA
V: TRBV5-1
J: TRBJ1-2
size: NA
CDR3: CASSLVSGEIGYTF
DNA: TGCGCCAGCAGCTTGGTATCCGGGGAAATTGGCTACACCTTC

D: NA
V: TRBV19
J: TRBJ2-3
size: NA
CDR3: CASGYRGGTTDTQYF
DNA: TGTGCCAGTGGGTATAGGGGGGGTACTACAGATACGCAGTATTTT

D: TRBD2
V: TRBV28
J: TRBJ2-1
size: NA
CDR3: CASTLAGVYNEQFF
DNA: TGTGCCAGCACCCTAGCGGGAGTGTACAATGAGCAGTTCTTC

D: NA
V: TRBV23-1
J: TRBJ1-1
size: NA
CDR3: CASSQSALDGGGMSTEAFF
DNA: TGCGCCAGCAGTCAATCGGCGCTTGACGGGGGAGGAATGAGCACTGAAGCTTTCTTT

D: TRBD1
V: TRBV14
J: TRBJ2-7
size: few
CDR3: CASSQEIFRTGGFRYEQYF
DNA: TGTGCCAGCAGCCAAGAAATTTTCCGGACAGGGGGCTTCCGCTACGAGCAGTACTTC

D: NA
V: TRBV19
J: TRBJ1-1
size: NA
CDR3: CASSSGRVIEAFF
DNA: TGTGCCAGTAGCTCCGGCAGGGTTATTGAAGCTTTCTTT

D: TRBD1
V: TRBV5-1
J: TRBJ2-7
size: NA
CDR3: CASSHGTGGNEQYF
DNA: TGCGCCAGCAGCCACGGGACAGGGGGCAACGAGCAGTACTTC

D: NA
V: TRBV18
J: TRBJ1-4
size: once
CDR3: CASSPADGTNEKLFF
DNA: TGTGCCAGCTCACCTGCGGATGGGACTAATGAAAAACTGTTTTTT

D: NA
V: TRBV7-2
J: TRBJ1-5
size: NA
CDR3: CASSLKSGNQPQHF
DNA: TGTGCCAGCAGCTTAAAGTCAGGGAATCAGCCCCAGCATTTT

D: TRBD1
V: TRBV29-1
J: TRBJ2-1
size: NA
CDR3: CSVPGTGVNEQFF
DNA: TGCAGCGTTCCCGGGACAGGGGTAAATGAGCAGTTCTTC

D: TRBD1
V: TRBV6-6
J: TRBJ2-1
size: NA
CDR3: CASSPIQGAQSYNEQFF
DNA: TGTGCCAGCAGTCCGATACAGGGGGCCCAATCCTACAATGAGCAGTTCTTC

D: TRBD2
V: TRBV4-1
J: TRBJ2-1
size: few
CDR3: CASSQGLAGGQNEQFF
DNA: TGCGCCAGCAGCCAAGGACTAGCGGGGGGGCAGAATGAGCAGTTCTTC

D: TRBD1
V: TRBV2
J: TRBJ1-4
size: NA
CDR3: CASSLTGEYNEKLFF
DNA: TGTGCCAGCAGCCTGACAGGGGAGTATAATGAAAAACTGTTTTTT

D: TRBD2
V: TRBV10-2
J: TRBJ2-1
size: NA
CDR3: CASSGRSSYNEQFF
DNA: TGCGCCAGCAGCGGGAGGAGCTCCTACAATGAGCAGTTCTTC

D: TRBD2
V: TRBV5-1
J: TRBJ2-5
size: NA
CDR3: CASGLAGGPQETQYF
DNA: TGCGCCAGCGGTCTAGCGGGAGGGCCTCAAGAGACCCAGTACTTC

D: NA
V: TRBV5-8
J: TRBJ2-3
size: NA
CDR3: CASSLGTVLSTDTQYF
DNA: TGTGCCAGCAGCTTGGGGACAGTACTTAGCACAGATACGCAGTATTTT

D: NA
V: TRBV4-1
J: TRBJ2-7
size: NA
CDR3: CASSHVGAVIGEQYF
DNA: TGCGCCAGCAGCCACGTTGGGGCGGTCATAGGGGAGCAGTACTTC

D: TRBD1
V: TRBV11-2
J: TRBJ2-7
size: NA
CDR3: CASSSGQGSYEQYF
DNA: TGTGCCAGCAGCTCCGGACAGGGCTCCTACGAGCAGTACTTC

D: TRBD2
V: TRBV5-1
J: TRBJ2-1
size: NA
CDR3: CASSQTGTSGHNEQFF
DNA: TGCGCCAGCAGCCAAACCGGGACTAGCGGGCACAATGAGCAGTTCTTC

D: TRBD1
V: TRBV30
J: TRBJ1-5
size: NA
CDR3: CAWSVRTGGLRNQPQHF
DNA: TGTGCCTGGAGTGTTCGGACAGGGGGCCTTCGCAATCAGCCCCAGCATTTT

D: NA
V: TRBV18
J: TRBJ2-5
size: NA
CDR3: CASSPTQETQYF
DNA: TGTGCCAGCTCACCAACCCAGGAGACCCAGTACTTC

D: TRBD2
V: TRBV2
J: TRBJ2-7
size: NA
CDR3: CASSDPGLPYEQYF
DNA: TGTGCCAGCAGCGATCCGGGACTACCCTACGAGCAGTACTTC

D: TRBD1
V: TRBV2
J: TRBJ1-2
size: NA
CDR3: CASRPGQDYGYTF
DNA: TGTGCCAGCAGACCCGGACAGGACTATGGCTACACCTTC

D: NA
V: TRBV6-5
J: TRBJ2-5
size: NA
CDR3: CASDRAGWGQETQYF
DNA: TGTGCCAGCGATAGGGCAGGGTGGGGACAAGAGACCCAGTACTTC

D: TRBD1
V: TRBV4-1
J: TRBJ1-5
size: once
CDR3: CASSQDPSDRGNQPQHF
DNA: TGCGCCAGCAGCCAAGACCCCTCGGACAGGGGAAATCAGCCCCAGCATTTT

D: TRBD1
V: TRBV4-2
J: TRBJ1-6
size: NA
CDR3: CASSIGQGDSPLHF
DNA: TGTGCCAGCAGTATAGGACAGGGCGATTCACCCCTCCACTTT

D: NA
V: TRBV30
J: TRBJ1-6
size: NA
CDR3: CAWSGRGGNSPLHF
DNA: TGTGCCTGGAGTGGACGAGGAGGGAATTCACCCCTCCACTTT

D: NA
V: TRBV28
J: TRBJ1-5
size: NA
CDR3: CASRTPGLGNQPQHF
DNA: TGTGCCAGCAGAACCCCAGGGTTGGGCAATCAGCCCCAGCATTTT

D: NA
V: TRBV2
J: TRBJ1-6
size: NA
CDR3: CASRGTGGGSSPLHF
DNA: TGTGCCAGCAGGGGGACGGGAGGAGGTAGCTCACCCCTCCACTTT

D: NA
V: TRBV12-3/TRBV12-4
J: TRBJ2-5
size: NA
CDR3: CASSLNSQETQYF
DNA: TGTGCCAGCAGTTTAAACAGCCAAGAGACCCAGTACTTC